This entry describes one T cell receptor beta chain. Its antigen target is currently unknown. Base quality data are lacking; no much larger clone is found one base away. The data were taken from a study of CD4 T cells in relation to SARS-CoV-2 and coronaviruses (dated by TCRdb to the early 2020s). Regarding the complete study: In the ViraFEST assay, PBMCs were cultured with antigen for less than 12 days, after which TCR beta CDR3s were sequenced to identify clonal expansions specific to the antigen. The negative reference condition was either a culture with an HIV-1 Nef peptide pool or a culture with no peptide. A different, Illumina-based TCR-beta assay was used to sequence expansion assays from other donors in the study. The study assessed, at the TCR clonotype level, memory CD4+ T cell crossreactivity between SARS-CoV-2 and common cold coronavirus spike proteins. Patient-derived lymphoblastoid cell lines were used to map the HLA restriction of shared crossreactive spike epitopes. Samples from three pre-COVID donors and the naive versus memory experiments were sequenced with the Adaptive Biotechnologies TCR-sequencing kit; other data were Illumina-based. Overall study results and their limits: Roughly 67% of donors had memory CD4+ clonotypes that crossrecognized SARS-CoV-2 and at least one common cold coronavirus spike. No donor contributed both pre-pandemic and post-infection samples, which limited tracing the source of pre-existing responses. Crossreactive clones showed significantly weaker SARS-CoV-2-driven expansion than monoreactive clones, consistent with antigenic imprinting. The study was constrained by small numbers of patients and of tested TCRs. Crossreactivity analysis centred on spike protein, so crossreactivity against other viral proteins was not assessed.

The library was prepared using the immunoSEQ multiplex PCR assay. The source study handled its data this way. During preprocessing, nonproductive sequences were removed, along with CDR3s that did not begin with C, did not end with F or W, or were shorter than 7 amino acids. Antigen-specific clonotypes were called with the MANAFEST web app, based on expansion relative to reference and other culture wells. A clone was considered positive if the clone showed significant expansion compared with the reference culture in 2 of 3 replicate wells at an FDR below 0.05. A further requirement for positive clones was significant expansion compared with all other tandem wells, along with an odds ratio above 5. CDR3 homology was measured as pairwise Levenshtein distance, computed with the stringdist R package after trimming three terminal residues from each end. TCRdb mirrors the immuneACCESS table, restricted to in-frame sequences. Some clones are absent from its copies; in checked studies, under half trace to an unresolved V gene, and the reason for the others is unknown. The DNA gave D and trimming, while V, J and clone size come from that table. Counted in this sample were 28,000 or so clones; about three quarters of them appeared once. The ten largest clones represent more than 9% of the sample.

CD4+ T cells from unexposed donors were collected before the COVID-19 pandemic (2011-2018). After around 10 days of culture, CD4+ T cells were isolated with the EasySep CD4+ T cell isolation kit. As cell numbers permitted, CD4+ T cells from unexposed donors were tested for reactivity to SARS-CoV-2 S and N and to four common cold coronavirus spike pools. About 1.8 million PBMCs per well were cultured in IMDM with around 4.8% human AB serum and about 10 IU/ml IL-2. Half of the culture medium was replaced with fresh IL-2-containing medium on days 3 and 7. Triplicate replicate wells were generally used for each peptide culture condition. Leukapheresis product for the unexposed donors was purchased commercially. Ficoll-Paque PLUS gradient centrifugation was used to isolate PBMCs from leukapheresis product or whole blood. The PBMCs went either fresh into the expansion assay or into cryopreservation at -140 degrees C. The QIAamp Micro DNA Kit was used to extract genomic DNA from the CD4+ T cells.

The cysteine opens and the phenylalanine closes a CDR3 of 15 amino acids. This entry keeps only the CDR3 DNA: 45 bases, framed from base 1. Trimming removed 5 bases from V and 5 bases from J, leaving 19 bases between the germline ends. Based on the germline V gene, the CDR1 and CDR2 sequences are SGHTS and YDEGEE. The chain is encoded by TRBV5-8 joined to TRBJ1-1, and the D gene may be TRBD1, 5 bases matching. The sequence was obtained from a human donor in good health. Sequencing used CD4+ T cells from PBMCs, cultured in vitro. The sequence in DNA is TGTGCCAGCAGACAGCGTCGGGGCGGGAGGACTGAAGCTTTCTTT. It codes for CASRQRRGGRTEAFF.